Listed here are 22 T cell receptor beta chains from one sample, sequenced in a study of regulatory T cells in long-lasting Graves disease. Time point of the sample: persistent/refractory GD, antithyroid drugs over 5 years with positive TRAb. RNA from PBMCs was the source of the TCR library. The authors built TCR beta libraries using iRepertoire HTBI primers and Arm-PCR of CDR3 regions. TCRdb re-analysed the multiplex PCR reads in MiXCR, keeping a single row per CDR3 protein. The sample has 650,000 to 700,000 distinct CDR3 sequences, about 32% seen once; the top ten hold around 42%. The material was peripheral blood mononuclear cells (PBMCs), obtained when the disease was refractory, from a patient treated with antithyroid drugs. Receptor source: a female donor with Graves disease.

J is TRBJ1-1 and V is TRBV4-1, with a weak D call TRBD1 (6 bases). CDR3 length equals 15 residues. Germline values: CDR1 MGHRA, CDR2 YSYEKL. V was trimmed by 5 bases and J by 4 bases, leaving 17 bases between them. CDR3 residues: CASSVRGEGGTEAFF. The CDR3 region has the DNA TGCGCCAGCAGCGTCCGGGGAGAGGGGGGCACTGAAGCTTTCTTT.

This clonotype has a handful of counts. CDR3 loop: CASSYHDRAGTEAFF. The CDR3 bases are TGTGCCAGCAGTTACCACGACAGGGCAGGGACTGAAGCTTTCTTT. The rearrangement uses TRBV6-9 and TRBJ1-1, with 7 bases identical to TRBD1. Germline loops: CDR1 MNHGY, CDR2 SVAAGI. V shed 3 bases, J shed 5 bases, and the junction held 9 bases outside the gene matches. This CDR3 comprises 15 residues.

This clonotype was seen a handful of times. This rearrangement joins TRBV28 to TRBJ2-7; 11 bases match TRBD1. The CDR3 loop spans 13 amino acids. Germline lookup yields CDR1 MDHEN and CDR2 SYDVKM. V lost 9 bases to trimming and J lost 3 bases; unmatched junction nucleotides: 4. The CDR3 is CARGTGGRYEQYF. DNA of the CDR3: TGTGCCAGGGGGACAGGGGGTCGCTACGAGCAGTACTTC. Variable domain in full (rest from reference TRBV28 and TRBJ2-7): DVKVTQSSRYLVKRTGEKVFLECVQDMDHENMFWYRQDPGLGLRLIYFSYDVKMKEKGDIPEGYSVSREKKERFSLILESASTNQTSMYLCARGTGGRYEQYFGPGTRLTVT.

The V gene is TRBV19, the J gene TRBJ2-3; D unclear. CDR1 is LNHDA, CDR2 SQIVND, per germline (reference sequence). This CDR3 has 16 residues. The germline V and J ends were trimmed by 3 bases and 3 bases, with 16 bases remaining between them. CDR3 loop: CASSMSRSPATDTQYF. The CDR3 DNA sequence: TGTGCCAGTAGTATGAGTAGGTCACCCGCGACAGATACGCAGTATTTT.

This clonotype has only a few counts. An end of the junction differs from the germline gene, which may be a read error. The chain links TRBV7-3 to TRBJ1-1; D might be TRBD1 (6 bases). The CDR3 covers 13 residues. Germline assignment: CDR1 SGHTA and CDR2 FQGTGA. The CDR3 loop is CASTSDRNSEAFF. DNA of the CDR3: TGTGCCAGCACCAGCGACAGGAACTCTGAAGCTTTCTTT.

This rearrangement joins TRBV11-2 to TRBJ2-5, with D hard to call. Germline CDR1 reads SGHAT; CDR2 reads FQNNGV. Deletions cut 3 bases from V and 5 bases from J, with 10 bases between. The CDR3 consists of 13 residues. CDR3 sequence (DNA): TGTGCCAGCAGCTTGCTGGGGTTGGAGACCCAGTACTTC. As protein: CASSLLGLETQYF.

The rearrangement joins TRBV7-2 to TRBJ1-3; D remains ambiguous. Per the germline V gene, CDR1 is SGHTA and CDR2 is FQGNSA. This CDR3 comprises 16 residues. Trimming cost V 2 bases and J 0 bases, with 11 bases left between them. The CDR3 region is CASSLTGGYSGNTIYF. The CDR3 coding sequence is TGTGCCAGCAGCTTAACGGGCGGATACTCTGGAAACACCATATATTTT.

V is TRBV6-1 and J is TRBJ2-7, with D possibly matching TRBD1 (5 bases). CDR3 length equals 13 residues. Germline CDR1 MNHNS, CDR2 SASEGT. The V end lost 4 bases, the J end lost 3 bases, and 10 bases lay between the germline ends. The CDR3 reads CASSAQGDYEQYF. The CDR3, as DNA: TGTGCCAGCAGTGCCCAGGGTGACTACGAGCAGTACTTC.

V usage is TRBV25-1 and J usage is TRBJ1-4; D is unclear. The CDR3 is 14 amino acids. From germline, CDR1 is MGHDK and CDR2 SYGVNS. V dropped 1 base and J dropped 3 bases, with 6 bases sitting between them. The CDR3 DNA reads TGTGCCAGCAGTGAATTCGGGGCTAATGAAAAACTGTTTTTT. Translating it yields CASSEFGANEKLFF.

This clonotype was detected only a few times. A read error may account for a junction end that differs from germline. This sequence joins TRBV6-1 and TRBJ2-7; weak D call: TRBD1 (6 bases). CDR1 is MNHNS, CDR2 SASEGT, per germline. CDR3 length equals 16 residues. In DNA, the CDR3 is TGTGCCAGCAGCCTCACCTATGGACGGGCAGGGGCGAGTGTGAACTTC. It translates to CASSLTYGRAGASVNF.

In its sample, this clonotype was seen many times. The CDR3 region is CASSLGVGGRTEAFF. The CDR3 bases are TGTGCCAGCAGTTTAGGTGTGGGAGGGAGGACTGAAGCTTTCTTT. This chain connects TRBV27 to TRBJ1-1, with D unclear. The CDR3 covers 15 residues. Germline V lookup: CDR1 MNHEY, CDR2 SMNVEV (reference sequence). V was clipped by 2 bases and J by 5 bases, with 15 bases between them.

V is TRBV2 and J is TRBJ2-2, with 8 bases matching TRBD1. V was clipped by 8 bases and J by 5 bases; unmatched bases: 16. The CDR3 is 17 amino acids. Germline V lookup: CDR1 SNHLY, CDR2 FYNNEI. As DNA, the CDR3 is TGTGCCAGCGGCCGGCCGGGACAGGCCTCGGAGACCGGGGAGCTGTTTTTT. This encodes CASGRPGQASETGELFF.

This clonotype occurred a few times. The chain carries TRBV19 and TRBJ1-5; possible D gene TRBD1, 6 bases. V lost 5 bases to trimming and J lost 5 bases, with 16 bases between them. Germline assignment: CDR1 LNHDA and CDR2 SQIVND (reference sequence). The CDR3 runs 15 residues. The chain's CDR3 is CASSDPARGHQPQHF. The CDR3 bases are TGTGCCAGTAGTGACCCCGCCAGGGGTCATCAGCCCCAGCATTTT.

Only a few counts were recorded for this clonotype. The chain combines TRBV3-1 with TRBJ2-5, with 8 bases that match TRBD2. Trimming took 4 bases from V and 1 from J; bases not matched to a gene: 5. This CDR3 is built from 15 residues. In germline, CDR1 is LGHDT, CDR2 YNNKEL (reference sequence). CDR3 DNA: TGTGCCAGCAGCCCACCTCTAGCGGGCCAAGAGACCCAGTACTTC. Translated, it gives CASSPPLAGQETQYF.

This clonotype was seen repeatedly, ten times or more. This rearrangement joins TRBV20-1 to TRBJ2-7; D possibly uses TRBD1 or TRBD2 (7 bases each). This CDR3 is 14 amino acids long. From germline, CDR1 is DFQATT and CDR2 SNEGSKA (reference sequence). Between the trimmed V and J ends, which lost 3 bases and 5 bases, there was a span of 17 bases. The CDR3, as DNA: TGCAGTGCTAGGAGGGGAGGGGGCGTGGACGAGCAGTACTTC. Translation: CSARRGGGVDEQYF.

V and J are TRBV11-2 and TRBJ1-2, with 7 bases lining up with TRBD1. Trimming at V came to 5 bases and at J to 5 bases, leaving 11 bases not matched to a gene. The CDR3 spans 15 residues. Germline V CDR1 and CDR2: SGHAT, FQNNGV. CDR3 bases: TGTGCCAGCAGCCTCGGGACAGTCACGCGGTATGGCTACACCTTC. Translation gives CASSLGTVTRYGYTF.

This clonotype was seen at least ten times. The chain has TRBV6-1 and TRBJ1-6; a weak D match, TRBD1 (6 bases). The CDR3 consists of 15 residues. Deletions cut 1 base from V and 7 bases from J, with 11 bases between. In germline, CDR1 is MNHNS, CDR2 SASEGT. The CDR3 DNA is TGTGCCAGCAGTGAAGACGGGGGCCCGAATTCACCCCTCCACTTT. Encoded protein: CASSEDGGPNSPLHF.

V and J are TRBV11-2 and TRBJ1-1; no clear D gene. CDR1 SGHAT and CDR2 FQNNGV come from the germline V gene. The CDR3 length is 12 residues. Trimming shortened V by 8 bases and J by 1 base, and 8 bases separated the two germline ends. The CDR3 here is CASAAANTEAFF. The CDR3 coding sequence is TGTGCCAGCGCGGCAGCGAACACTGAAGCTTTCTTT.

To note about this clonotype: It is likely a read error, because the conserved phenylalanine at the end of the CDR3 is missing. The chain combines TRBV10-3 with TRBJ1-2; 8 bases are a match to TRBD1. The trim removed 6 bases at V and 3 bases at J, leaving 6 bases unmatched. Germline values: CDR1 ENHRY, CDR2 SYGVKD. This CDR3 has 14 amino acids. The CDR3 DNA is TGTGCCATCAGCGGAGAACAGGGGGACTATGGCTACACCTCC. It is translated as CAISGEQGDYGYTS.

This rearrangement joins TRBV30 to TRBJ1-4; possible D gene TRBD1, 6 bases. V gave up 1 base and J gave up 8 bases, with 11 bases separating them. This CDR3 contains 13 residues. CDR1 and CDR2 (germline): GTSNPN, SVGIG (reference sequence). The CDR3 nucleotides read TGTGCCTGGAGTGACAGGGTTGGGGAAAAACTGTTTTTT. Its translation is CAWSDRVGEKLFF.

The chain joins TRBV7-9 to TRBJ1-5; TRBD1 is a possible D gene (5 bases). The CDR3 totals 16 residues. The germline gives CDR1 SEHNR, CDR2 FQNEAQ (reference sequence). Trimming stripped 5 bases from V and 1 base from J, with 15 bases between. The CDR3 DNA is TGTGCCAGCAGCATCGACGGAGGGGCAAGCAATCAGCCCCAGCATTTT. This sequence encodes CASSIDGGASNQPQHF.

The chain carries TRBV20-1 and TRBJ2-5; TRBD2 aligns across 14 bases. The V gene's germline CDR1 is DFQATT and CDR2 SNEGSKA (reference sequence). The CDR3 runs to 18 residues. J was trimmed by 5 bases and V by 0 bases; bases with no gene match: 11. CDR3 DNA: TGCAGTGCTAGAGATTACCCGGGACTAGCGGGAGTTGGGGAGACCCAGTACTTC. This encodes CSARDYPGLAGVGETQYF.